These 27 T cell receptor beta chains were all obtained from the same sample, sequenced in a study of T cells in localized non-small cell lung cancer (dated by TCRdb to about 2020). The method was the immunoSEQ multiplex PCR assay. The immuneACCESS repertoire file appears here via TCRdb, limited to in-frame rearrangements. These files lack a portion of the clones; in checked studies, under half of the deficit traces to unresolved V genes, and the cause of the others is not known. The sample includes over 25,000 clones, with more than 75% observed a single time. Around a third of the sample belongs to the ten largest clones. The material sequenced was peripheral blood, taken before any cancer treatment. The receptors derive from a male donor at least 60 years old with stage II squamous cell lung carcinoma.

The chain employs TRBV2 and TRBJ2-2, with unresolved D. Trimming took 7 bases from V and 5 from J, leaving 5 bases between them. This CDR3 spans 11 amino acids. Germline V CDR1 and CDR2: SNHLY, FYNNEI. For the CDR3, the DNA is TGTGCCAGCATAGAAACCGGGGAGCTGTTTTTT. As protein: CASIETGELFF.

This clone showed up just a few times. The chain recombines TRBV18 with TRBJ1-3; tentative D call: TRBD1 (6 bases). The CDR3 is 17 amino acids. V lost 3 bases to trimming and J lost 0 bases, with 15 bases between them. Per the germline V gene, CDR1 is KGHSH and CDR2 is LQKENI. This chain's CDR3 is CASSPNPQGFSGNTIYF. CDR3 sequence (DNA): TGTGCCAGCTCACCCAACCCTCAGGGGTTCTCTGGAAACACCATATATTTT.

DNA of the CDR3: TGTGCCAGCAGCCCCTGGGTCGAGTTCGGAAACACCATATATTTT. This encodes CASSPWVEFGNTIYF. The J gene is TRBJ1-3, the V gene TRBV7-9; D gene unclear. Trimming took off 5 bases at V and 4 bases at J, with 15 bases between the two ends. The CDR3 has 15 residues. Germline V gene lookup returns CDR1 SEHNR and CDR2 FQNEAQ (reference sequence). Based on the CDR3 plus reference TRBV7-9 and TRBJ1-3, the full variable domain is DTGVSQNPRHKITKRGQNVTFRCDPISEHNRLYWYRQTLGQGPEFLTYFQNEAQLEKSRLLSDRFSAERPKGSFSTLEIQRTEQGDSAMYLCASSPWVEFGNTIYFGEGSWLTVV.

This rearrangement joins TRBV15 to TRBJ1-2; possibly TRBD1 for D (6 bases). The ends were cut back, 5 bases at V and 4 bases at J, with 14 bases in the middle. CDR3 length equals 14 residues. From germline, CDR1 is LNHNV and CDR2 YYDKDF (reference sequence). The CDR3 nucleotides are TGTGCCACCAGCCCCGGGGGGGGCTTCTATGGCTACACCTTC. It yields the protein CATSPGGGFYGYTF.

This clone has just a few counts. J is TRBJ2-7 and V is TRBV12-1; TRBD1, the table's D call, was not compared with the DNA. TRBV12-1 is flagged as a pseudogene. This CDR3 is built from 15 residues. DNA for the CDR3: TGTGCCAGCAGCTCCGGGACAGGCCTATCCTACGAGCAGTACTTC. Its protein is CASSSGTGLSYEQYF.

This chain uses TRBV5-6 with TRBJ2-3, with unresolved D. V was clipped by 0 bases and J by 7 bases, with 6 bases between them. CDR1 is SGHDT and CDR2 is YYEEEE in the germline V gene. CDR3 length: 12 residues. The CDR3 coding sequence is TGTGCCAGCAGCTTGGAACGATATACGCAGTATTTT. Its protein is CASSLERYTQYF.

As DNA, the CDR3 is TGCAGCGTTGGGGGGGTGCAGTACACCGGGGAGCTGTTTTTT. Protein sequence: CSVGGVQYTGELFF. V and J are TRBV29-1 and TRBJ2-2; D perhaps matches TRBD2 (6 bases). The CDR3 has 14 amino acids. The V gene's germline CDR1 is SQVTM and CDR2 ANQGSEA. Between the trimmed V and J ends, which lost 4 bases and 3 bases, there was a span of 12 bases.

The V gene is TRBV5-4, the J gene TRBJ2-1; tentatively, D is TRBD1 or TRBD2 (5 bases each). The V and J ends lost 4 bases and 4 bases respectively, with 15 bases between them. This CDR3 has 15 amino acids. Germline V gene sequence: CDR1 SGHNT, CDR2 YYREEE (reference sequence). In DNA form, the CDR3 reads TGTGCCAGCAGCCAAGACAAGGGACCTTACAATGAGCAGTTCTTC. It translates to CASSQDKGPYNEQFF.

DNA of the CDR3: TGTGCCAGCAGCTTGACAGATAGCAATCAGCCCCAGCATTTT. Translated, it gives CASSLTDSNQPQHF. The chain employs TRBV5-5 and TRBJ1-5; D call uncertain. The CDR3 runs to 14 residues. V was cut by 1 base and J by 0 bases, with 5 bases left in between. Germline-derived CDR1 and CDR2 are SGHKS and YYEKEE (reference sequence).

The chain links TRBV6-5 to TRBJ2-1, with TRBD2 matching 9 bases. The CDR3 is 15 residues long. The germline V gene has CDR1 MNHEY and CDR2 SVGAGI. With 6 bases clipped from V and 3 bases from J, the junction kept 6 bases outside the gene matches. This CDR3 reads CASSKGAGGYNEQFF. CDR3 in DNA: TGTGCCAGCAGCAAGGGAGCGGGGGGCTACAATGAGCAGTTCTTC.

V is TRBV30 and J is TRBJ1-2; 7 positions match TRBD1. This CDR3 region has 13 residues. Germline CDR1 and CDR2: GTSNPN and SVGIG (reference sequence). With V trimmed by 4 bases and J by 2 bases, 4 bases remained unmatched. The DNA for the CDR3 is TGTGCCTGGACCATGACAGGGAACTATGGCTACACCTTC. Protein: CAWTMTGNYGYTF.

The CDR3 DNA follows: TGTGCCAGCAGCACACAGACAGGCGGGGGAGGATCCGGCTACACCTTC. This gives the protein CASSTQTGGGGSGYTF. V usage is TRBV7-2 and J usage is TRBJ1-2, with a possible D match to TRBD1 (6 bases). The V end lost 5 bases, the J end lost 8 bases, and 24 bases lay between the germline ends. Germline-derived CDR1 and CDR2 are SGHTA and FQGNSA. The CDR3 is made up of 16 amino acids.

This clone was counted a few times. This sequence joins TRBV20-1 and TRBJ1-1; D is undetermined. V was clipped by 3 bases and J by 8 bases, with 10 bases between them. Germline CDR1 reads DFQATT; CDR2 reads SNEGSKA (reference sequence). This CDR3 is built from 11 residues. The CDR3, as DNA: TGCAGTGCTAGTTGGGCAAAGGAAGCTTTCTTT. Its translation: CSASWAKEAFF.

This clone was observed a single time. The rearrangement uses TRBV18 and TRBJ2-7; 8 bases are a match to TRBD2. The CDR3 runs to 14 residues. V dropped 6 bases and J dropped 3; count of bases not matched to a gene: 7. Germline CDR1 and CDR2: KGHSH and LQKENI. CDR3 loop: CASSQSGGDYEQYF. The CDR3 DNA is TGTGCCAGCTCCCAGTCGGGGGGGGACTACGAGCAGTACTTC.

The CDR3 DNA reads TGTGCCAGCTCCCCGAGAGGGGAATCCTACGAGCAGTACTTC. Amino acid sequence: CASSPRGESYEQYF. This chain connects TRBV7-9 to TRBJ2-7; D possibly uses TRBD1 or TRBD2 (5 bases each). The V end was cut by 8 bases, the J end by 1 base, with 15 bases between. Looked up from germline, CDR1 is SEHNR and CDR2 is FQNEAQ (reference sequence). The CDR3 sequence is 14 residues long.

The V call is TRBV11-2, the J call TRBJ2-1, with 14 bases aligning to TRBD2. This CDR3 is 17 amino acids long. In germline, CDR1 is SGHAT, CDR2 FQNNGV. V was clipped by 1 base and J by 6 bases; unmatched bases: 5. CDR3 in DNA: TGTGCCAGCAGCTTAGGGTCGACTAGCGGGGGGGCCAATGAGCAGTTCTTC. Its translation is CASSLGSTSGGANEQFF. The whole variable domain, remainder taken from reference TRBV11-2 and TRBJ2-1, is EAGVAQSPRYKIIEKRQSVAFWCNPISGHATLYWYQQILGQGPKLLIQFQNNGVVDDSQLPKDRFSAERLKGVDSTLKIQPAKLEDSAVYLCASSLGSTSGGANEQFFGPGTRLTVL.

This chain links TRBV25-1 with TRBJ2-1, with D unresolved. The CDR3 sequence is 11 residues long. The germline CDR1 and CDR2 sequences are MGHDK and SYGVNS. V was shortened by 2 bases and J by 12 bases, with 8 bases between the two germline ends. This CDR3 is CASSEGLPQFF. CDR3 sequence (DNA): TGTGCCAGCAGTGAAGGATTACCGCAGTTCTTC.

The V call is TRBV6-1, the J call TRBJ1-2; D unresolved. Trimming stripped 1 base from V and 3 bases from J, with 9 bases between. CDR1 is MNHNS, CDR2 SASEGT, per germline. The CDR3 sequence is 14 residues long. This chain's CDR3 is CASSEGAAYYGYTF. The CDR3 DNA is TGTGCCAGCAGTGAAGGAGCAGCTTACTATGGCTACACCTTC.

This sequence joins TRBV6-5 and TRBJ1-1, with D uncertain. In germline, CDR1 is MNHEY, CDR2 SVGAGI. V dropped 5 bases and J dropped 1 base, with 11 bases sitting between them. The CDR3 is 14 amino acids. The CDR3 DNA reads TGTGCCAGCAGTCAAAGCCGATGGAACACTGAAGCTTTCTTT. This codes for CASSQSRWNTEAFF.

This clone was counted once. This chain links TRBV7-9 with TRBJ2-1, with D perhaps matching TRBD2 (5 bases). The CDR3 has 15 residues. Germline CDR1 and CDR2: SEHNR and FQNEAQ (reference sequence). The ends were cut back, 3 bases at V and 4 bases at J, with 13 bases in the middle. CDR3 nucleotide sequence: TGTGCCAGCAGCTTCCTAGCTACGACGTACAATGAGCAGTTCTTC. This gives the protein CASSFLATTYNEQFF.

This clone was detected only a few times. This chain connects TRBV6-6 to TRBJ2-1, with D possibly called TRBD1 or TRBD2 (5 bases each). The ends were cut back, 10 bases at V and 6 bases at J, with 22 bases in the middle. The CDR3 spans 15 residues. Germline values: CDR1 MNHNY, CDR2 SVGAGI (reference sequence). CDR3 nucleotides: TGTGCCATTACCGGGCCCGGGACCAGAGGCAATGAGCAGTTCTTC. Translating it yields CAITGPGTRGNEQFF.

The CDR3 DNA sequence: TGCGCCAGCAGCCAGGGGGCCACCGCTATCACAGATACGCAGTATTTT. This encodes CASSQGATAITDTQYF. This rearrangement joins TRBV5-1 to TRBJ2-3; 8 bases fit TRBD1. Germline V CDR1 and CDR2: SGHRS, YFSETQ. CDR3 length: 16 residues. With V trimmed by 4 bases and J by 2 bases, 9 bases remained unmatched. Full variable domain (rest looked up from reference TRBV5-1 and TRBJ2-3): KAGVTQTPRYLIKTRGQQVTLSCSPISGHRSVSWYQQTPGQGLQFLFEYFSETQRNKGNFPGRFSGRQFSNSRSEMNVSTLELGDSALYLCASSQGATAITDTQYFGPGTRLTVL.

This chain joins TRBV14 and TRBJ2-2; a possible D gene is TRBD2 (6 bases). CDR1 SGHDN and CDR2 FVKESK come from the germline V gene. The length of the CDR3 is 16 residues. V dropped 4 bases and J dropped 3 bases, with 15 bases sitting between them. The DNA of the CDR3 is TGTGCCAGCAGCCTAAGCCGGGACTTCTACACCGGGGAGCTGTTTTTT. Protein: CASSLSRDFYTGELFF.

The gene calls are TRBV27 and TRBJ1-1; D may be TRBD1 (6 bases). V was pared by 6 bases and J by 4 bases, with 15 bases between. Germline-derived CDR1 and CDR2 are MNHEY and SMNVEV (reference sequence). The CDR3 is 14 residues long. This CDR3 reads CASSSHRGATEAFF. CDR3 nucleotides: TGTGCCAGCAGCAGTCACCGGGGGGCCACTGAAGCTTTCTTT.

The table lists this clone with a count of one. The gene calls are TRBV6-6 and TRBJ1-1; TRBD1 is a possible D gene (5 bases). V lost 6 bases, J lost 1 base, and 9 bases lay in between. Germline CDR1 and CDR2: MNHNY and SVGAGI (reference sequence). The CDR3 runs 13 residues. CDR3 DNA: TGTGCCAGCAGGGACACAGGGAACACTGAAGCTTTCTTT. Residues: CASRDTGNTEAFF.

The V call is TRBV5-8, the J call TRBJ1-5; no reliable D call. From germline, CDR1 is SGHTS and CDR2 YDEGEE. Trimming removed 0 bases from V and 4 bases from J, with 11 bases in between. The CDR3 contains 15 residues. The CDR3 loop is CASSLAVTGNQPQHF. The CDR3 DNA follows: TGTGCCAGCAGCTTGGCAGTAACGGGGAATCAGCCCCAGCATTTT.

This clone was found once. This rearrangement joins TRBV4-1 to TRBJ1-1, with D possibly TRBD1 on 6 matching bases. CDR1 and CDR2 (germline): MGHRA, YSYEKL. The length of the CDR3 is 14 residues. The V end lost 4 bases, the J end lost 5 bases, and 14 bases lay between the germline ends. The CDR3 nucleotides read TGCGCCAGCAGCCTCCAGGGGTTGGGAACTGAAGCTTTCTTT. Translation: CASSLQGLGTEAFF.